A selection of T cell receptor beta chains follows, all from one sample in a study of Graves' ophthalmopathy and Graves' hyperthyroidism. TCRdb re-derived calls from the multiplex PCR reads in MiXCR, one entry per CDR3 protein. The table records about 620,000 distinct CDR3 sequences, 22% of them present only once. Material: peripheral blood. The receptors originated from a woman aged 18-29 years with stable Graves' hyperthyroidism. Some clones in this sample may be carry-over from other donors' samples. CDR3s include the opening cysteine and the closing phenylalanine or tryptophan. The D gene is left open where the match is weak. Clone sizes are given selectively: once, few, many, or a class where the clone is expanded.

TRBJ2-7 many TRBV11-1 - CASSPDYQGEQYF TGTGCCAGCAGCCCAGACTACCAGGGGGAGCAGTACTTC
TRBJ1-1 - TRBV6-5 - CASSYRGRVTEAFF TGTGCCAGCAGTTACAGGGGGAGGGTCACTGAAGCTTTCTTT
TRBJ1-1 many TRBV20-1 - CSASEGVGTEAFF TGCAGTGCTAGTGAAGGGGTTGGCACTGAAGCTTTCTTT
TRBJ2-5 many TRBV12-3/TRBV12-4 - CASSLGQTETQYF TGTGCCAGCAGTTTAGGACAGACGGAGACCCAGTACTTC
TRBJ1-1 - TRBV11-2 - CASRSQGFTEAFF TGTGCCAGCAGATCACAGGGTTTCACTGAAGCTTTCTTT
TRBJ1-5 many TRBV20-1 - CSARGRRGNQPQHF TGCAGTGCTAGGGGGCGCCGGGGCAATCAGCCCCAGCATTTT
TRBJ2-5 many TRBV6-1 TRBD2 CASGGGRGETQYF TGTGCCAGCGGTGGCGGGAGGGGAGAGACCCAGTACTTC
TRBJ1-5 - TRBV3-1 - CASSQRDTDNQPQHF TGTGCCAGCAGCCAACGGGACACCGACAATCAGCCCCAGCATTTT
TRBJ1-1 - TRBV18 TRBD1 CASSKGQGAITEAFF TGTGCCAGCTCGAAGGGGCAGGGGGCGATCACTGAAGCTTTCTTT
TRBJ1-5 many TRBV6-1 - CASSEWQGWDQPQHF TGTGCCAGCAGTGAATGGCAGGGCTGGGATCAGCCCCAGCATTTT
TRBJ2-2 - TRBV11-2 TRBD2 CASSTLAGGNTGELFF TGTGCCAGCAGCACTTTGGCGGGGGGGAACACCGGGGAGCTGTTTTTT
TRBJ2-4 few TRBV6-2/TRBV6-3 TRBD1 CASSYAGGKNIQYF TGTGCCAGCAGTTACGCAGGGGGCAAAAACATTCAGTACTTC
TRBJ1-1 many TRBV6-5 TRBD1 CASSYQTTGYTEAFF TGTGCCAGCAGTTACCAAACGACAGGGTACACTGAAGCTTTCTTT
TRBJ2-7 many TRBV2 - CASSDWESGAAYEQYF TGTGCCAGCAGTGATTGGGAGAGTGGGGCGGCCTACGAGCAGTACTTC
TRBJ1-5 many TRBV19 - CASSPGLGRVGQPQHF TGTGCCAGTAGCCCTGGACTGGGGCGCGTTGGTCAGCCCCAGCATTTT
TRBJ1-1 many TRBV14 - CASSQVGPEAFF TGTGCCAGCAGCCAAGTTGGGCCTGAAGCTTTCTTT
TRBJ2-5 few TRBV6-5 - CASSSQAGRETQYF TGTGCCAGCAGTTCTCAAGCAGGGCGAGAGACCCAGTACTTC